The 2 T cell receptor beta chains in this list originate from one sample, sequenced in a study of radiotherapy plus CTLA-4 blockade in lung cancer. The protocol was immunoSEQ multiplex PCR, while the TCRdb copy is restricted to in-frame clones and leaves out a portion. The table has some 73,000 clones, under 90% seen once. Sequenced material: peripheral blood, taken from a patient treated with radiotherapy plus ipilimumab. The receptors here all came from a human donor with non-small cell lung cancer who had stable disease on radiotherapy plus ipilimumab.

A note on this clone: In the same sample, other DNA sequences code for this CDR3. J is TRBJ2-2 and V is TRBV11-3; 7 positions match TRBD1. The V gene end was trimmed by 1 base and the J gene end by 1 base; junction bases not matched to a gene: 0. Germline CDR1 reads SGHNT; CDR2 reads YENEEA. The CDR3 is made up of 15 amino acids. CDR3 sequence (DNA): TGTGCCAGCAGCTTAGGACAGGGGAACACCGGGGAGCTGTTTTTT. Its protein product is CASSLGQGNTGELFF. Full variable domain (missing parts from reference TRBV11-3 and TRBJ2-2): EAGVVQSPRYKIIEKKQPVAFWCNPISGHNTLYWYLQNLGQGPELLIRYENEEAVDDSQLPKDRFSAERLKGVDSTLKIQPAELGDSAVYLCASSLGQGNTGELFFGEGSRLTVL.

The chain recombines TRBV19 with TRBJ2-7; 8 nucleotides match TRBD2. The CDR3 runs 15 residues. Trimming took 4 bases from V and 3 from J; bases not matched to a gene: 8. Germline CDR1 reads LNHDA; CDR2 reads SQIVND (reference sequence). CDR3 DNA: TGTGCCAGTAGTAGATCATTAGCGGGGAGCTACGAGCAGTACTTC. Encoded protein: CASSRSLAGSYEQYF.